A selection of T cell receptor beta chains follows, all from one sample in a study of T-cell memory formation after mild COVID-19. TCRdb called the 5' RACE reads again in MiXCR, with one record for every CDR3 protein. The data show about 350,000 distinct CDR3 sequences, roughly an eighth seen once. Input material: PBMCs or a T cell subset sorted from them (not recorded which). All receptors derive from a man aged 18 to 35 who had mild COVID-19 (a few samples of this study predate the infection). Cell type and time point are not known. CDR3s include the opening cysteine and the closing phenylalanine or tryptophan.

j_call,v_call,cdr3_aa
TRBJ2-1,TRBV12-3/TRBV12-4,CASGYGRLTEQFF
TRBJ2-5,TRBV5-1,CASSSDRLETQYF
TRBJ2-4,TRBV4-1,CASSQESGGQAKNIQYF
TRBJ2-5,TRBV29-1,CSGRGAETQYF
TRBJ2-7,TRBV6-2/TRBV6-3,CASSLQTVRSYEQYF
TRBJ2-5,TRBV4-1,CASSFEGREGGTQYF
TRBJ1-5,TRBV19,CASSGTVNQPQHF
TRBJ2-5,TRBV7-2,CASSLRTAQETQYF
TRBJ2-1,TRBV20-1,CSARNRGNEQFF
TRBJ1-1,TRBV11-2,CASSLVGLAANTEAFF
TRBJ1-2,TRBV7-9,CASSLTPRAGAEGYTF
TRBJ1-6,TRBV7-2,CASSSYRGGYNSPLHF
TRBJ2-5,TRBV7-2,CASSFNGRLQETQYF
TRBJ1-2,TRBV5-1,CASSLLDASYGYTF
TRBJ2-5,TRBV6-2/TRBV6-3,CASSSVFQETQYF
TRBJ1-1,TRBV6-6,CASRPLRGSSKTEAFF
TRBJ2-1,TRBV3-1,CASSQGSSYNEQFF
TRBJ2-5,TRBV7-9,CASSWGLAGQETQYF
TRBJ2-6,TRBV11-2,CASSHTSPRNVLTF
TRBJ1-1,TRBV5-5,CASSLRPGPGVFF
TRBJ1-1,TRBV27,CASIPSGMGTEASF
TRBJ2-2,TRBV29-1,CSGTSGYTGELFF
TRBJ1-5,TRBV5-1,CASSAWTTYSNQPQHF
TRBJ2-5,TRBV7-2,CASSLEERGGRETQYF
TRBJ2-5,TRBV7-2,CASSLVGGGLQETQYF
TRBJ1-6,TRBV7-9,CASSLENSPLHF
TRBJ1-2,TRBV6-2/TRBV6-3,CASSPTDRQDYGYTF
TRBJ1-2,TRBV7-2,CASSPGLGLYGYTF
TRBJ2-3,TRBV19,CASRIYSSTDTQYF
TRBJ2-1,TRBV7-3,CASSKTGRTSGNNEQFF
TRBJ1-1,TRBV13,CASSLAGKAFF
TRBJ1-1,TRBV2,CASSEAVQMNTEAFF
TRBJ2-5,TRBV7-9,CASSPEGETQYF
TRBJ2-1,TRBV11-2,CASTSTSGRREQFF
TRBJ1-2,TRBV20-1,CSARDLTGGNYGYTF
TRBJ1-5,TRBV30,CAWSRSLNQPQHF
TRBJ1-1,TRBV20-1,CSAIRVGNLYTEAFF
TRBJ2-1,TRBV20-1,CSARALGTGNEQFF
TRBJ2-1,TRBV4-2,CASSQGRLAPYNEQFF
TRBJ2-3,TRBV4-2,CASSHLAGEATDTQYF
TRBJ1-1,TRBV9,CASSPTGVDTEAFF
TRBJ2-3,TRBV18,CASSPEVAGDTQYF
TRBJ2-3,TRBV7-9,CAGEGLADTQYF
TRBJ1-4,TRBV7-9,CASSLVSSDEKLFF
TRBJ1-5,TRBV7-3,CASSPRQDRAMAYGPQHF
TRBJ2-3,TRBV29-1,CSVHERAGLADTQYF
TRBJ2-3,TRBV7-2,CASSFTGTSGPVADTQYF